Reported below is one T cell receptor (beta chain). Its antigen is still unknown. This sample is drawn from a study of cytomegalovirus exposure and HLA in healthy donors. Study summary: Within an early data release were roughly 90 million unique TCRs drawn from HLA-typed donors. Whole-study results and caveats: The listing of roughly 160 TCR beta chains classed them as cytomegalovirus-associated. In an earlier analysis, productive rearrangement rates for most beta V segments clustered near 87% or 30%.

There were likely unrecorded immune exposures, though donors were nominally healthy when sampled. With 5 bases removed from V and 12 bases from J, the gap between germline ends came to 16 bases. This CDR3 has 11 amino acids. The germline V gene has CDR1 DFQATT and CDR2 SNEGSKA (reference sequence). PCR amplification relied on 60 Vbeta primers (plus 13 Jbeta primers). The assay was immunoSEQ multiplex PCR, and TCRdb's table has in-frame clones only and misses some. The sample lists 100,000 to 150,000 clones, around 80% occurring once. The specimen was PBMCs. The chain employs TRBV20-1 and TRBJ2-5; D may be TRBD2 (6 bases). This receptor was obtained from a woman aged 25 to 39 in good health and CMV-seronegative. The CDR3, as DNA: TGCAGTGCTTCGACTAGGGTAGAAGAGTACTTC. It specifies CSASTRVEEYF.